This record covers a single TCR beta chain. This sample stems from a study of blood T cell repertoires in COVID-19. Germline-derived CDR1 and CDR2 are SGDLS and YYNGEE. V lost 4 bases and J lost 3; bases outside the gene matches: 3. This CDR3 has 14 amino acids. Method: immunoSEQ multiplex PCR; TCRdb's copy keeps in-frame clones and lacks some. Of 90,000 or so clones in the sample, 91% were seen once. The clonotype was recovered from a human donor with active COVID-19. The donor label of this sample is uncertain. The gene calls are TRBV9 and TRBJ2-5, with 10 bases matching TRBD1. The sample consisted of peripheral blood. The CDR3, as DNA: TGTGCCAGCAGCACAGGACAGGGGGAAGAGACCCAGTACTTC. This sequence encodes CASSTGQGEETQYF.